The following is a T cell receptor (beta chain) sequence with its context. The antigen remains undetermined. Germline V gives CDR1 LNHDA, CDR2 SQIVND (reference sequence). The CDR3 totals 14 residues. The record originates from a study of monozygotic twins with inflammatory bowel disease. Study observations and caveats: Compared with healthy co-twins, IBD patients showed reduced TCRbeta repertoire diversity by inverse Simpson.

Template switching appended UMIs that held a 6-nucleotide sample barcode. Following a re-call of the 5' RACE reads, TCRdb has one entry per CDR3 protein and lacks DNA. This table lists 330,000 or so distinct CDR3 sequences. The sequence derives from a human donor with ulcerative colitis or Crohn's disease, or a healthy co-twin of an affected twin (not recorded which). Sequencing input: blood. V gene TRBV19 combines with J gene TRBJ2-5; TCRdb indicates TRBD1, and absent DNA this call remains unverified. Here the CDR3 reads CASRPPDRVETQYF. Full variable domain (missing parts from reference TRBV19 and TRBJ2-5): DGGITQSPKYLFRKEGQNVTLSCEQNLNHDAMYWYRQDPGQGLRLIYYSQIVNDFQKGDIAEGYSVSREKKESFPLTVTSAQKNPTAFYLCASRPPDRVETQYFGPGTRLLVL.